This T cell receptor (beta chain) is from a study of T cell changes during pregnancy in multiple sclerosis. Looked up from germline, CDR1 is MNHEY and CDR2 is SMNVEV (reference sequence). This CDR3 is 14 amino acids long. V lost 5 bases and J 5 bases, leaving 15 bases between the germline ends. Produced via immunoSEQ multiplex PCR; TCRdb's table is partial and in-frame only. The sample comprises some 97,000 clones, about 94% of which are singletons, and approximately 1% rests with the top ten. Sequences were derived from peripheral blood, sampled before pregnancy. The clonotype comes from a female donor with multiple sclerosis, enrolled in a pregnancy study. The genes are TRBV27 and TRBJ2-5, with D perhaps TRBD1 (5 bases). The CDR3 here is CASSPLRVGETQYF. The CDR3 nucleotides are TGTGCCAGCAGTCCCCTCAGGGTTGGCGAGACCCAGTACTTC.